The present T cell receptor beta chain was sequenced within a study of blood T cell repertoires in COVID-19. Study at large: In each case, the material was cDNA or gDNA derived from T cells, B-cell-depleted T cells, or PBMCs.

Germline V gives CDR1 MNHNS, CDR2 SASEGT. There are 16 residues in the CDR3. The V gene lost 3 bases and the J gene lost 5 bases, with 14 bases spanning the gap. As handled by the study authors: Quantification of nucleated cells was approximated via reference gene primer amplification. Produced via immunoSEQ multiplex PCR; TCRdb's table is partial and in-frame only. V and J calls and clone size come straight from that table; D and trimming were deduced from the DNA. The sample has some 76,000 clones; 80% to 90% are singletons. This clone was seen a few times. The chain joins TRBV6-1 to TRBJ1-6; weak D call: TRBD1 (6 bases). Sequencing input: peripheral blood. The sequence came from a man between 60 and 70 years old with acute or convalescent COVID-19. This chain's CDR3 is CASSDLGARDNSPLHF. The CDR3 bases are TGTGCCAGCAGTGATTTGGGGGCGCGGGATAATTCACCCCTCCACTTT.